This TCR beta chain was identified in a study of early stage breast cancer tumors. Repertoires were generated with immunoSEQ multiplex PCR, while TCRdb's copy carries only in-frame clones and drops some. The data hold 30,000 or so clones, with 65% to 75% observed a single time. This TCR was sampled from a person aged 45-60 years with breast cancer. The material sequenced was blood.

The CDR3 protein is CASSFGSYEQYF. The CDR3 DNA is TGTGCCAGCAGCTTCGGCTCCTACGAGCAGTACTTC. The chain is built from TRBV5-5 and TRBJ2-7; D gene uncertain. Trimming took off 2 bases at V and 0 bases at J, with 3 bases between the two ends. The V gene's germline CDR1 is SGHKS and CDR2 YYEKEE (reference sequence). The CDR3 consists of 12 residues.